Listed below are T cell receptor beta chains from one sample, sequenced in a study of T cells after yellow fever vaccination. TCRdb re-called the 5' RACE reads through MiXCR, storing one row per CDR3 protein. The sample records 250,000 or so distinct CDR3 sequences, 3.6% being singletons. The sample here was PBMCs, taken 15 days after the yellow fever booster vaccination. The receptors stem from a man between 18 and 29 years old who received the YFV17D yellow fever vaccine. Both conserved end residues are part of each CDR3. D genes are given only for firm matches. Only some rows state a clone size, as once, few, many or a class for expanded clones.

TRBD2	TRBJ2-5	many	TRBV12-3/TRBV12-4	TGTGCCAGCAGAAAGCGGGGAGGGGAGACCCAGTACTTC	CASRKRGGETQYF
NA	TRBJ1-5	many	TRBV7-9	TGTGCCAGCAGCTCCGAGGCAGGGGATCAGCCCCAGCATTTT	CASSSEAGDQPQHF
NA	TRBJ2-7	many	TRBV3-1	TGTGCCAGCAGCCAGCCCAGGGGCGAGCAGTACTTC	CASSQPRGEQYF
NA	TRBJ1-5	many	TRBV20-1	TGCAGTGCTAGAGACGGCAATCAGCCCCAGCATTTT	CSARDGNQPQHF
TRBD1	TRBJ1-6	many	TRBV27	TGTGCCAGCAGTTTATACCAGGGGGCCGGGGGCAATTCACCCCTCCACTTT	CASSLYQGAGGNSPLHF
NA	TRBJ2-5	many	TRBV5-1	TGCGCCAGCAAATTTTTCTCCGGCGGGGTAGAGACCCAGTACTTC	CASKFFSGGVETQYF
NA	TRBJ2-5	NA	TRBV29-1	TGCAGCGTTGACACAACAGGGTGGGTGGAAGAGACCCAGTACTTC	CSVDTTGWVEETQYF
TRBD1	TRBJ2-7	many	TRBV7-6	TGTGCCAGCAGCCCACGGGACAGGGGTTCTTACGAGCAGTACTTC	CASSPRDRGSYEQYF
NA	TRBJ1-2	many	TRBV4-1	TGCGCCAGCAGCCAAGAAGGGGTATCGGAGGGGATCTACTATGGCTACACCTTC	CASSQEGVSEGIYYGYTF
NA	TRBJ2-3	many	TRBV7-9	TGTGCCAGCAGCTTCGAAGAAGTTAGCACAGATACGCAGTATTTT	CASSFEEVSTDTQYF
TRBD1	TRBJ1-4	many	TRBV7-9	TGTGCCAGCAGGGGACAGGGGAATGAAAAACTGTTTTTT	CASRGQGNEKLFF
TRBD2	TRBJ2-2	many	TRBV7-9	TGTGCCAGCAGCTTCCGCGGCGGGGGGGCCGGAGGGGAGCTGTTTTTT	CASSFRGGGAGGELFF
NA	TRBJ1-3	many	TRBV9	TGTGCCAGCAGCGTAGACGGCTACGGTGGTGGAAACACCATATATTTT	CASSVDGYGGGNTIYF
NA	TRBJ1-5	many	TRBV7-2	TGTGCCAGCGGCCCTCGGGGGGATCAGCCCCAGCATTTT	CASGPRGDQPQHF
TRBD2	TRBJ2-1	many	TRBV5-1	TGCGCCACCTCGGGGGGGTCCGCGGGTAATGAGCAGTTCTTC	CATSGGSAGNEQFF
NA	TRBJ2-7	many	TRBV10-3	TGTGCCACACGGGGCTCCTACGAGCAGTACTTC	CATRGSYEQYF
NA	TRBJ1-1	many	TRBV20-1	TGCAGTGCTAGCCGAGAGGGTGGTACTGAAGCTTTCTTT	CSASREGGTEAFF
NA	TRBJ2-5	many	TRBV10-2	TGCGCCAGCATTCGCCCGGGCGGTGGCTTGCTGTACTTC	CASIRPGGGLLYF
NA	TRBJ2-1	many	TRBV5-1	TGCGCCAGCAGCTTGGGGCAGCCCTACAATGAGCAGTTCTTC	CASSLGQPYNEQFF
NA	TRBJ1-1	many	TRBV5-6	TGTGCCAGCCGGACAGTTATGAACACTGAAGCTTTCTTT	CASRTVMNTEAFF
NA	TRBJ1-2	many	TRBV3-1	TGTGCCAGCAGCCAACAGGGCGGTGGCTACACCTTC	CASSQQGGGYTF
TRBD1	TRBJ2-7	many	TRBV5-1	TGCGCCAGCAGCCCTGGACAGGGTGGTGACGAGCAGTACTTC	CASSPGQGGDEQYF
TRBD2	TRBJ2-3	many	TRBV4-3	TGCGCCAGCAGCCCCTGGACTAGCGGGGGAGATACGCAGTATTTT	CASSPWTSGGDTQYF
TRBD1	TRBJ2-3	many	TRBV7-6	TGTGCCAGCAGCTTAAACCCTCATCCGGGACAGACGACAACAGATACGCAGTATTTT	CASSLNPHPGQTTTDTQYF
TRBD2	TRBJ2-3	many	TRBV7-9	TGTGCCAGCCAAAGGGAGGGATTAGATACGCAGTATTTT	CASQREGLDTQYF
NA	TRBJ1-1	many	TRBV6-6	TGTGCCAGCAGTTACCCATCAGAGGGGCGAGCTTTCTTT	CASSYPSEGRAFF
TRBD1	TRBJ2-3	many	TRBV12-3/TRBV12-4	TGTGCCAGCAGTTTTTCAGGGGGCGGGCCAGATACGCAGTATTTT	CASSFSGGGPDTQYF
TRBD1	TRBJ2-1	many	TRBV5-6	TGTGCCAGCAGGGGCTACAGGGGCCCCTACAATGAGCAGTTCTTC	CASRGYRGPYNEQFF
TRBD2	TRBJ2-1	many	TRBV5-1	TGCGCCAGCGCGACGCTAGCGGGGACCTACAATGAGCAGTTCTTC	CASATLAGTYNEQFF
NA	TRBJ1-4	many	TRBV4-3	TGCGCCAGCAGCCGTAGTGACGGGCGTAATGAAAAACTGTTTTTT	CASSRSDGRNEKLFF
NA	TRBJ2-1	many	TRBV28	TGTGCCAGCAGTGGGTCAGGAGTTCTCTCCTACAATGAGCAGTTCTTC	CASSGSGVLSYNEQFF
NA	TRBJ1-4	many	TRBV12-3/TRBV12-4	TGTGCCAGCGCTAACAGGGTGGGCGAAAAACTGTTTTTT	CASANRVGEKLFF
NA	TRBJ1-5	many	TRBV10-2	TGCGCCAGCAGTCCTGTTCCTGGCAATCAGCCCCAGCATTTT	CASSPVPGNQPQHF
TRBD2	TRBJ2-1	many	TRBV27	TGTGCCAGCAGTTTACTAGCGGGGGGGCCTCGGGATGAGCAGTTCTTC	CASSLLAGGPRDEQFF
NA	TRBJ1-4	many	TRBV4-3	TGCGCCTCCCGGGGTTATGCAACTAATGAAAAACTGTTTTTT	CASRGYATNEKLFF
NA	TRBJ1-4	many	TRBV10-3	TGTGCCATCAGTGACGTCCCGGCCGGGAATGAAAAACTGTTTTTT	CAISDVPAGNEKLFF
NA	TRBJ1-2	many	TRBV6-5	TGTGCCAGCAGTTACTCCAGGGCTATCAGCTATGGCTACACCTTC	CASSYSRAISYGYTF
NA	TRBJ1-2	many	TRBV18	TGTGCCAGCTCACCTAATACCTCACCGGGGGTGGATGGCTACACCTTC	CASSPNTSPGVDGYTF
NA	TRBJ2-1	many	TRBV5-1	TGCGCCAGCAGCCCGGTCTTTGGGACTGAGCAGTTCTTC	CASSPVFGTEQFF
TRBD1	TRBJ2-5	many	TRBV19	TGTGCCAGTAGCCGGACAGGACAAGAGACCCAGTACTTC	CASSRTGQETQYF
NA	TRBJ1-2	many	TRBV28	TGTGCCAGCACCCCCCTGGGATCAGGGACGAACTATGGCTACACCTTC	CASTPLGSGTNYGYTF
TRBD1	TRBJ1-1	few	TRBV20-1	TGCAGGGGCACAGGGGGCGGCACTGAAGCTTTCTTT	CRGTGGGTEAFF
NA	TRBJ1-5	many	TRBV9	TGTGCCAGCAGCGTAGGTGATGCCCAATATCAGCCCCAGCATTTT	CASSVGDAQYQPQHF
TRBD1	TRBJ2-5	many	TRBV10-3	TGTGCCATCAGTTCAACCGGGACAGAAGAGACCCAGTACTTC	CAISSTGTEETQYF
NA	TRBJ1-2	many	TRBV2	TGTGCCACCGGAGGGGAGACCTTCTTCTACACCTTC	CATGGETFFYTF